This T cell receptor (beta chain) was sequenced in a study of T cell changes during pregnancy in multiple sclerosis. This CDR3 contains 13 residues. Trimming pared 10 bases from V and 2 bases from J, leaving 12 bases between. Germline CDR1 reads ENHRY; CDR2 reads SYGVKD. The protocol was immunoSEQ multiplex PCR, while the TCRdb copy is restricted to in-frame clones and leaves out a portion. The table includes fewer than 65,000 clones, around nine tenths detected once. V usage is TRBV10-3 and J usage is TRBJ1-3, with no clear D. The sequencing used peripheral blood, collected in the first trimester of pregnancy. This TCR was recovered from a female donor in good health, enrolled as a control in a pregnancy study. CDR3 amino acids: CATSLDPGNTIYF. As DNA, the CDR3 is TGTGCCACCTCCCTAGACCCTGGAAACACCATATATTTT.